This TCR beta chain was observed in a study of response to subunit inactivated influenza vaccine. Study-wide results and limits: It was the authors' suggestion that each seasonal influenza vaccination recruits few new T cells.

The CDR3 totals 12 residues. V was pared by 4 bases and J by 6 bases, with 7 bases between. CDR1 and CDR2 from the germline V gene are LGHDT and YNNKEL (reference sequence). A remark on this clonotype: Its target is unknown.

Each CDR3 protein gets one entry after TCRdb re-called the RT-PCR reads with MiXCR. The table has about 520,000 distinct CDR3 sequences, around 25% seen once. The sequenced sample was CD4+ T cells sorted from PBMCs, obtained 5 days after vaccination. The chain is built from TRBV3-1 and TRBJ2-1; D is ambiguous. The sequence was collected from a man aged 50-60 years who received an inactivated influenza vaccine. The CDR3 loop is CASSPHSNEQFF. Written as DNA, the CDR3 is TGTGCCAGCAGCCCCCATAGCAATGAGCAGTTCTTC.